Listed below are T cell receptor beta chains from one sample, sequenced in a study of cytomegalovirus exposure and HLA in healthy donors. Assay: immunoSEQ multiplex PCR; the TCRdb copy retains only in-frame clones and omits some. Among about 160,000 clones listed, roughly 84% were seen once. The specimen sequenced was PBMCs. The receptors originated from a man over 45 in good health and CMV-seropositive. Both conserved end residues are part of each CDR3. The D gene is left open where the match is weak. Size is stated for part of the rows, as once, few or many counts, or as a class when the clone is expanded.

clone size	D gene	J gene	V gene	CDR3 DNA	CDR3 protein
.	.	TRBJ2-2	TRBV6-1	TGTGCCATCCAGGGTGCAAACACCGGGGAGCTGTTTTTT	CAIQGANTGELFF
.	.	TRBJ1-2	TRBV6-1	TGTGCCAGCAGTGTTGGGGGGGGGTACTATGGCTACACCTTC	CASSVGGGYYGYTF
.	.	TRBJ1-4	TRBV7-9	TGTGCCAGCAGCTCGATGTCGGGGACAACTAATGAAAAACTGTTTTTT	CASSSMSGTTNEKLFF
.	TRBD1	TRBJ2-1	TRBV19	TGTGCCAGTAATGCGAGAGGGGGCCTATACAATGAGCAGTTCTTC	CASNARGGLYNEQFF
.	.	TRBJ1-1	TRBV6-5	TGTGCCAGCAGTTCCTCGGGAGCCATGAACACTGAAGCTTTCTTT	CASSSSGAMNTEAFF
.	TRBD1	TRBJ1-5	TRBV18	TGTGCCAGCTCACTATCGACAGGGGCTAATCAGCCCCAGCATTTT	CASSLSTGANQPQHF
.	TRBD2	TRBJ2-3	TRBV7-3	TGTGCCAGCAGCACGCAAGCGGGAGGGCCAGATACGCAGTATTTT	CASSTQAGGPDTQYF
.	.	TRBJ1-1	TRBV6-6	TGTGCCAGCAGTTACTCGGGGGGGCGTACTGAAGCTTTCTTT	CASSYSGGRTEAFF
.	TRBD1	TRBJ1-6	TRBV11-2	TGTGCCAGCAGCTTAGGGGACAGGGGGAGCTCACCCCTCCACTTT	CASSLGDRGSSPLHF
.	TRBD1	TRBJ2-7	TRBV29-1	TGCAGCGTTGAAGATGAGCGAGGGGGCGAGTACGAGCAGTACTTC	CSVEDERGGEYEQYF
.	.	TRBJ2-2	TRBV27	TGTGCCAGCAGCCGAAGTCTCGGCGGGGAGCTGTTTTTT	CASSRSLGGELFF
.	.	TRBJ2-5	TRBV5-1	TGCGCCAGCAGCCCCCGGACAGACCAAGAGACCCAGTACTTC	CASSPRTDQETQYF
.	.	TRBJ1-5	TRBV5-8	TGTGCCAGCAGCCCAGGACAGTTCTCTTATAGCAATCAGCCCCAGCATTTT	CASSPGQFSYSNQPQHF
.	.	TRBJ2-4	TRBV23-1	TGCGCCAGCATAGATGCTCCGTTAGCCAAAAACATTCAGTACTTC	CASIDAPLAKNIQYF
.	.	TRBJ2-5	TRBV2	TGTGCCAGCAGTGAGAGACTGGAGACCCAGTACTTC	CASSERLETQYF
.	.	TRBJ1-2	TRBV7-8	TGTGCCAGCAGTAGGGAGACTAACTATGGCTACACCTTC	CASSRETNYGYTF
.	.	TRBJ2-5	TRBV29-1	TGCAGCGTCCAGGGGGGCGTGGAGACCCAGTACTTC	CSVQGGVETQYF
once	.	TRBJ1-1	TRBV5-1	TGCGCCAGCAGCTTGGATACGGGAAACACTGAAGCTTTCTTT	CASSLDTGNTEAFF
.	TRBD1	TRBJ2-1	TRBV7-2	TGTGCCAGCAGCTTAGCCGTAGACAGGGGGAATGAGCAGTTCTTC	CASSLAVDRGNEQFF
.	TRBD2	TRBJ2-1	TRBV7-9	TGTGCCAGCAGCTTAGGGGCGGGGGCCTACAATGAGCAGTTCTTC	CASSLGAGAYNEQFF
.	TRBD1	TRBJ2-7	TRBV6-1	TGTGCCAGCACCGGAACAGGGGTCTACGAGCAGTACTTC	CASTGTGVYEQYF
.	.	TRBJ2-3	TRBV5-1	TGCGCCAGCGGAGCGACAGATACGCAGTATTTT	CASGATDTQYF
.	.	TRBJ1-1	TRBV6-1	TGTGCCGGCGCCCGGGTAATGAACACTGAAGCTTTCTTT	CAGARVMNTEAFF
.	TRBD1	TRBJ2-7	TRBV7-9	TGTGCCAGCAGCGGACAGGTTCGCTACGAGCAGTACTTC	CASSGQVRYEQYF
.	.	TRBJ1-2	TRBV29-1	TGCAGCGTAGACACAGTCAACTATGGCTACACCTTC	CSVDTVNYGYTF
.	TRBD1	TRBJ1-2	TRBV10-2	TGCGCCAGCAGTGAGATGGTCGGACAGGGGGCATCAAATGGCTACACCTTC	CASSEMVGQGASNGYTF
.	TRBD1	TRBJ2-5	TRBV15	TGTGCCACCAGCAGAGATCTTGGGACAGGAGAAGAGACCCAGTACTTC	CATSRDLGTGEETQYF
.	TRBD2	TRBJ2-2	TRBV2	TGTGCCAGCAGTGGCGGCGGGGGGGCGTCCGGGGAGCTGTTTTTT	CASSGGGGASGELFF
once	.	TRBJ1-1	TRBV19	TGTGCCAGTAGTATACCGGGGAGAGGGTTTGCCTCTGAAGCTTTCTTT	CASSIPGRGFASEAFF
.	TRBD2	TRBJ2-1	TRBV25-1	TGTACCAGCAGTGAATCAACTAGCGGGACGAATGAGCAGTTCTTC	CTSSESTSGTNEQFF
.	.	TRBJ2-1	TRBV25-1	TGTGCCAGCAGTGTGGGCGATGAGCAGTTCTTC	CASSVGDEQFF
.	TRBD1	TRBJ2-5	TRBV6-1	TGTGCCAGCGGGGACAGGGGGGAGACCCAGTACTTC	CASGDRGETQYF
.	TRBD1	TRBJ1-2	TRBV5-6	TGTGCCAGCACCAGGGACAGGTATGACTATGGCTACACCTTC	CASTRDRYDYGYTF
few	TRBD1	TRBJ1-4	TRBV5-4	TGTGCCAGCAGCCTAGGACAGGGGGCGAGTGAAAAACTGTTTTTT	CASSLGQGASEKLFF
.	TRBD2	TRBJ2-1	TRBV2	TGTGCCAGCAACGAACAGCGGGAGTGGAATGAGCAGTTCTTC	CASNEQREWNEQFF
.	.	TRBJ1-1	TRBV6-1	TGTGCCAGCAGTGAACTAAACACTGAAGCTTTCTTT	CASSELNTEAFF
.	TRBD1	TRBJ2-2	TRBV10-1	TGCGCCAGCAGTGGGCCAGGGGGCACCGGGGAGCTGTTTTTT	CASSGPGGTGELFF
.	.	TRBJ1-2	TRBV5-6	TGTGCCAGCAGCGTGCCGGGTCCAGGGGGCTACACCTTC	CASSVPGPGGYTF
.	.	TRBJ2-7	TRBV27	TGTGCCAGCAGTTTATGGGGTCAGGGGATAGCCGAGCAGTACTTC	CASSLWGQGIAEQYF
.	TRBD1	TRBJ1-2	TRBV5-1	TGCGCCAGCAGGGCGGGACAGAACTATGGCTACACCTTC	CASRAGQNYGYTF
.	TRBD1	TRBJ1-2	TRBV29-1	TGCAGCGTGGACCTAGACCTTACAGGGGGGAACTATGGCTACACCTTC	CSVDLDLTGGNYGYTF
once	TRBD2	TRBJ2-1	TRBV15	TGTGCCACCAGCAGAGATAAAACTAGCGGGAACAATGAGCAGTTCTTC	CATSRDKTSGNNEQFF
.	.	TRBJ1-4	TRBV15	TGTGCCACCAGCAGAGATCGGGGGACGGGTGAAAAACTGTTTTTT	CATSRDRGTGEKLFF
.	TRBD2	TRBJ2-4	TRBV19	TGTGCCAGTAGTAGCGGGGCTACCGGGACTACAGCCAAAAACATTCAGTACTTC	CASSSGATGTTAKNIQYF
.	.	TRBJ2-6	TRBV5-1	TGCGCCAGCAGCTTTAAGGCAGGGGCTGGGGCCAACGTCCTGACTTTC	CASSFKAGAGANVLTF